These 13 T cell receptor beta chains were all obtained from the same sample, sequenced in a study of T cell changes during pregnancy in multiple sclerosis. Using immunoSEQ multiplex PCR, the repertoire was profiled, and TCRdb retains in-frame clones only, with some absent. The profile covers 30,000 to 35,000 clones, with roughly 87% appearing a single time and about a tenth taken by the ten largest. The sequenced sample was CD8+ T cells from peripheral blood mononuclear cells, obtained in the first trimester of pregnancy. Receptor source: a female donor with multiple sclerosis, enrolled in a pregnancy study.

The chain has TRBV7-9 and TRBJ2-5, with D unresolved. V lost 2 bases, J lost 2 bases, and 15 bases lay in between. Germline CDR1 reads SEHNR; CDR2 reads FQNEAQ (reference sequence). The CDR3 is made up of 16 amino acids. CDR3 loop: CASSLSTQASQETQYF. DNA for the CDR3: TGTGCCAGCAGCTTAAGCACTCAGGCTTCACAAGAGACCCAGTACTTC.

The rearrangement links TRBV28 to TRBJ1-2; no firm D call. CDR1 MDHEN and CDR2 SYDVKM come from the germline V gene. The CDR3 has 15 residues. V lost 10 bases to trimming and J lost 4 bases, with 22 bases between them. CDR3 protein: CATMPSGAVSYGYTF. For the CDR3, the DNA is TGTGCCACCATGCCCTCAGGTGCCGTGAGCTATGGCTACACCTTC.

The V gene is TRBV14, the J gene TRBJ2-7; TRBD2 agrees at 7 bases. Germline CDR1 reads SGHDN; CDR2 reads FVKESK. The CDR3 spans 15 residues. The V gene end was trimmed by 0 bases and the J gene end by 3 bases; junction bases not matched to a gene: 5. CDR3: CASSQEWGGDYEQYF. In DNA, the CDR3 is TGTGCCAGCAGCCAAGAATGGGGGGGAGACTACGAGCAGTACTTC.

This clone was counted a single time. The chain has TRBV27 and TRBJ1-1, with D maybe TRBD1 (6 bases). This CDR3 comprises 14 residues. Looked up from germline, CDR1 is MNHEY and CDR2 is SMNVEV (reference sequence). The V gene lost 7 bases and the J gene lost 3 bases, with 15 bases spanning the gap. This chain's CDR3 is CASTPGGGHTEAFF. In DNA form, the CDR3 reads TGTGCCAGCACCCCCGGGGGGGGCCACACTGAAGCTTTCTTT.

This rearrangement joins TRBV4-2 to TRBJ2-5; 8 nucleotides match TRBD2. Unmatched junction bases numbered 12, after V lost 4 bases and J lost 5 bases. Germline lookup yields CDR1 LGHNA and CDR2 YNFKEQ. The CDR3 sequence is 16 residues long. CDR3 sequence reads: CASSPSETGGEETQYF. CDR3 sequence (DNA): TGTGCCAGCAGCCCCTCGGAAACCGGGGGGGAGGAGACCCAGTACTTC.

The genes are TRBV27 and TRBJ1-2; TRBD1 matches at 8 bases. Germline CDR1 MNHEY, CDR2 SMNVEV (reference sequence). This CDR3 is built from 14 residues. The ends lost 2 bases at V and 4 bases at J; junction bases unmatched: 3. As DNA, the CDR3 is TGTGCCAGCAGTTTAACCAGGGGGCCCTATGGCTACACCTTC. It codes for CASSLTRGPYGYTF.

This clone was recorded a few times. The CDR3, as DNA: TGTGCCAGCAGTTACACAGGACTAGCGGGAGGAAACGAGCAGTACTTC. Encoded protein: CASSYTGLAGGNEQYF. The chain uses TRBV6-5 and TRBJ2-7; TRBD2 agrees at 14 bases. Germline loops: CDR1 MNHEY, CDR2 SVGAGI. This CDR3 region has 16 residues. V shed 2 bases and J 5 bases; nucleotides not matched to a gene: 5.

The genes are TRBV5-3 and TRBJ2-3; 8 bases agree with TRBD1. TRBV5-3 is noted as an ORF with a role that remains uncertain. With 4 bases clipped from V and 5 bases from J, the junction kept 6 bases outside the gene matches. This CDR3 has 14 residues. The CDR3, as DNA: TGTGCCAGAAGCCTAGGACAGGGAAGAGATACGCAGTATTTT. Residues: CARSLGQGRDTQYF.

The chain is built from TRBV19 and TRBJ1-6, with D tentatively TRBD1 (5 bases). This CDR3 comprises 14 residues. The germline CDR1 and CDR2 sequences are LNHDA and SQIVND (reference sequence). V gave up 6 bases and J gave up 8 bases, with 14 bases separating them. CDR3 nucleotides: TGTGCCAGTAGCCTTTCGGGGGACTATTCACCCCTCCACTTT. Protein sequence: CASSLSGDYSPLHF.

J is TRBJ2-7 and V is TRBV19; 9 bases are shared with TRBD2. V trimming: 10 bases; J trimming: 0 bases; junction bases outside the gene matches: 4. From germline, CDR1 is LNHDA and CDR2 SQIVND (reference sequence). This CDR3 region has 13 residues. The CDR3 sequence: CATQTSGSYEQYF. In nucleotides, the CDR3 is TGTGCCACTCAGACTAGCGGCTCCTACGAGCAGTACTTC.

This clone was seen just once. This chain uses TRBV18 with TRBJ2-7, with 11 bases fitting TRBD2. Looked up from germline, CDR1 is KGHSH and CDR2 is LQKENI. V shed 3 bases and J 3 bases; nucleotides not matched to a gene: 22. The CDR3 has 21 residues. CDR3 coding DNA: TGTGCCAGCTCACCGAGGCTGTCGGAGACTAGCGGGATAAAAGGGCTCTACGAGCAGTACTTC. As protein: CASSPRLSETSGIKGLYEQYF.

This clone was seen only once. V is TRBV28 and J is TRBJ2-2; perhaps TRBD2 as D (6 bases). The CDR3 is made up of 19 amino acids. Trimming shortened V by 3 bases and J by 2 bases, and 22 bases separated the two germline ends. Germline loops: CDR1 MDHEN, CDR2 SYDVKM. The CDR3 here is CASSFPWGLLSSNTGELFF. DNA for the CDR3: TGTGCCAGCAGTTTTCCGTGGGGACTGCTAAGTTCCAACACCGGGGAGCTGTTTTTT.

The gene calls are TRBV7-9 and TRBJ2-1; tentatively, D is TRBD1 (5 bases). Germline V lookup: CDR1 SEHNR, CDR2 FQNEAQ (reference sequence). V was clipped by 3 bases and J by 8 bases, with 23 bases between them. This CDR3 has 17 amino acids. In DNA form, the CDR3 reads TGTGCCAGCAGCTTTCCCAAGGGGCAGGTCTTGTTTGATGAGCAGTTCTTC. Its translation is CASSFPKGQVLFDEQFF.